The 20 T cell receptor beta chains below were found in one sample sequenced in a study of T cell changes during pregnancy in multiple sclerosis. Method: immunoSEQ multiplex PCR; TCRdb's copy keeps in-frame clones and lacks some. The sample records a few thousand clones, over 75% being singletons. Sequenced material: CD4+ T cells from PBMCs (not recorded whether the cells were cultured). These receptors all stem from a female patient with multiple sclerosis, enrolled in a pregnancy study. Some clones in this sample may be carry-over from other donors' samples.

V is TRBV6-1 and J is TRBJ1-4; possible D gene TRBD1, 6 bases. Germline V gene sequence: CDR1 MNHNS, CDR2 SASEGT. The CDR3 is 13 amino acids. The V gene lost 3 bases and the J gene lost 8 bases, with 10 bases spanning the gap. In DNA form, the CDR3 reads TGTGCCAGCAGTGAGCAGGGGAGAGAAAAACTGTTTTTT. Protein product: CASSEQGREKLFF.

This clone was observed once. The chain combines TRBV7-7 with TRBJ2-6; 9 bases are shared with TRBD1. J gave up 4 bases and V 5 bases, and 6 bases lay outside the gene matches. Per germline, CDR1 SSHAT and CDR2 FNYEAQ (reference sequence). CDR3 length: 16 amino acids. The CDR3 loop is CASSPGQGTGANVLTF. For the CDR3, the DNA is TGTGCCAGCAGCCCAGGACAGGGGACAGGGGCCAACGTCCTGACTTTC.

V gene TRBV6-5 combines with J gene TRBJ2-7; 8 bases align to TRBD1. This CDR3 is 15 amino acids long. The germline V gene has CDR1 MNHEY and CDR2 SVGAGI. J gave up 5 bases and V 4 bases, and 10 bases lay outside the gene matches. DNA for the CDR3: TGTGCCAGCAGTTGGCCGGGACAGGAGGACAACGAGCAGTACTTC. Encoded protein: CASSWPGQEDNEQYF.

This chain joins TRBV4-2 and TRBJ1-1; D not resolved. CDR1 and CDR2 (germline): LGHNA, YNFKEQ. The CDR3 runs 14 residues. V was shortened by 5 bases and J by 1 base, with 11 bases between the two germline ends. The DNA for the CDR3 is TGTGCCAGCAGCAGACGGATTGAGAACACTGAAGCTTTCTTT. Protein sequence: CASSRRIENTEAFF.

CDR3 protein: CASSTRTSGTDTQYF. The CDR3 DNA reads TGTGCCAGCAGCACCCGGACTAGCGGTACAGATACGCAGTATTTT. The chain links TRBV9 to TRBJ2-3; 10 bases line up with TRBD2. Losses at the gene ends were 4 bases for V and 3 bases for J; bases not matched to a gene: 5. This CDR3 has 15 amino acids. Germline CDR1 is SGDLS and CDR2 is YYNGEE. The variable domain in full, completed from reference TRBV9 and TRBJ2-3, reads DSGVTQTPKHLITATGQRVTLRCSPRSGDLSVYWYQQSLDQGLQFLIQYYNGEERAKGNILERFSAQQFPDLHSELNLSSLELGDSALYFCASSTRTSGTDTQYFGPGTRLTVL.

The chain uses TRBV4-1 and TRBJ2-5; a weak D match, TRBD2 (7 bases). Looked up from germline, CDR1 is MGHRA and CDR2 is YSYEKL. The CDR3 length is 17 residues. Deletions cut 1 base from V and 2 bases from J, with 17 bases between. CDR3 region: CASSQVGGASGQETQYF. Written as DNA, the CDR3 is TGCGCCAGCAGCCAAGTGGGGGGCGCTAGCGGACAAGAGACCCAGTACTTC.

The rearrangement uses TRBV6-4 and TRBJ2-2, with D perhaps TRBD1 (6 bases). This CDR3 region has 14 residues. Germline CDR1 MRHNA, CDR2 SNTAGT. The ends were cut back, 6 bases at V and 7 bases at J, with 15 bases in the middle. Here the CDR3 DNA reads TGTGCCAGCAGCGGGACAACCGAGGGCGGGGAGCTGTTTTTT. This codes for CASSGTTEGGELFF.

The V and J genes are TRBV30 and TRBJ2-3; 8 bases fit TRBD1. Germline V gives CDR1 GTSNPN, CDR2 SVGIG (reference sequence). The CDR3 runs 12 residues. V was clipped by 7 bases and J by 6 bases; unmatched bases: 6. The CDR3 region has the DNA TGTGCCTTATCACAGGGGGGTGATACGCAGTATTTT. Translating it yields CALSQGGDTQYF.

This clone was detected only a few times. V is TRBV10-1 and J is TRBJ2-7; TRBD2 agrees at 8 bases. The CDR3 runs to 16 residues. From germline, CDR1 is WNHNN and CDR2 SYGVQD (reference sequence). Trimming took 0 bases from V and 0 from J; bases not matched to a gene: 4. Here the CDR3 DNA reads TGCGCCAGCAGTGAGTCGGGGCTAGCGGGCTCCTACGAGCAGTACTTC. It encodes CASSESGLAGSYEQYF.

The chain joins TRBV13 to TRBJ2-7; D is possibly TRBD1 (6 bases). Germline V CDR1 and CDR2: PRHDT, FYEKMQ (reference sequence). CDR3 length equals 16 residues. The V gene lost 1 base and the J gene lost 1 base, with 14 bases spanning the gap. In DNA, the CDR3 is TGTGCCAGCAGCTTAGCTGTACAGGGAAAATCCTACGAGCAGTACTTC. It translates to CASSLAVQGKSYEQYF.

A few counts support this clone. The rearrangement links TRBV30 to TRBJ1-1; 7 nucleotides match TRBD1. Trimming removed 3 bases from V and 5 bases from J; junction bases left unmatched: 6. The germline CDR1 and CDR2 sequences are GTSNPN and SVGIG (reference sequence). The CDR3 spans 13 residues. The CDR3 region is CAWSAQGGTEAFF. CDR3 DNA: TGTGCCTGGAGCGCTCAGGGGGGGACTGAAGCTTTCTTT.

The sample holds a few counts of this clone. V gene TRBV5-1 combines with J gene TRBJ2-2; TRBD2 matches 11 bases. The CDR3 runs to 15 residues. J gave up 6 bases and V 2 bases, and 3 bases lay outside the gene matches. Germline V gene data show CDR1 as SGHRS and CDR2 as YFSETQ. The CDR3 bases are TGCGCCAGCAGCTTTAGCGGGAGGGCCTCCGGGGAGCTGTTTTTT. It codes for CASSFSGRASGELFF.

This clone is categorized as medium-sized. The V gene is TRBV6-5, the J gene TRBJ2-1; TRBD2 matches at 11 bases. With V trimmed by 4 bases and J by 12 bases, 11 bases remained unmatched. From germline, CDR1 is MNHEY and CDR2 SVGAGI. The CDR3 runs 15 residues. The CDR3 loop is CASSSIGTSGLWQFF. In DNA form, the CDR3 reads TGTGCCAGCAGTTCCATCGGGACTAGCGGCCTGTGGCAGTTCTTC.

The rearrangement uses TRBV5-1 and TRBJ1-1; 8 bases align to TRBD1. This CDR3 comprises 12 residues. Germline CDR1 reads SGHRS; CDR2 reads YFSETQ. The ends lost 4 bases at V and 8 bases at J; junction bases unmatched: 4. In DNA form, the CDR3 reads TGCGCCAGCAGCCTCGGACAGGGCGAAGCTTTCTTT. Translation gives CASSLGQGEAFF.

A few counts support this clone. The chain combines TRBV18 with TRBJ2-3; 7 nucleotides line up with TRBD2. V was pared by 2 bases and J by 0 bases, with 23 bases of the junction left unmatched. The germline CDR1 and CDR2 sequences are KGHSH and LQKENI. The CDR3 has 22 amino acids. CDR3 DNA sequence: TGTGCCAGCTCACCAACCTTTAGGTCGGAGGGGAGGGACTTAGCTAGCACAGATACGCAGTATTTT. Amino acid sequence: CASSPTFRSEGRDLASTDTQYF.

V and J are TRBV4-2 and TRBJ1-4; the match to TRBD1 covers 7 bases. The length of the CDR3 is 19 residues. J was trimmed by 1 base and V by 0 bases; bases with no gene match: 11. The V gene's germline CDR1 is LGHNA and CDR2 YNFKEQ. The DNA of the CDR3 is TGTGCCAGCAGCCAAGATCTTGTGACCAGGGGGGTAACTAATGAAAAACTGTTTTTT. Translated, it gives CASSQDLVTRGVTNEKLFF.

V usage is TRBV5-1 and J usage is TRBJ2-1, with 8 bases identical to TRBD1. CDR3 length: 15 amino acids. The V gene's germline CDR1 is SGHRS and CDR2 YFSETQ. Trimming at V came to 4 bases and at J to 1 base, leaving 4 bases not matched to a gene. CDR3 sequence reads: CASSRGQVSYNEQFF. The DNA for the CDR3 is TGCGCCAGCAGCCGGGGACAGGTATCCTACAATGAGCAGTTCTTC.

The chain carries TRBV11-2 and TRBJ2-1, with 9 bases fitting TRBD2. This CDR3 is 15 amino acids long. V shed 2 bases, J shed 3 bases, and the junction held 2 bases outside the gene matches. Looked up from germline, CDR1 is SGHAT and CDR2 is FQNNGV. CDR3 bases: TGTGCCAGCAGCTTAAGACTAGCGGTCTACAATGAGCAGTTCTTC. This codes for CASSLRLAVYNEQFF.

The chain joins TRBV5-1 to TRBJ1-1, with D perhaps TRBD1 (6 bases). The CDR3 extends over 15 amino acids. Trimming shortened V by 1 base and J by 1 base, and 11 bases separated the two germline ends. Germline V gene lookup returns CDR1 SGHRS and CDR2 YFSETQ. CDR3 residues: CASSLKGGPNTEAFF. In nucleotides, the CDR3 is TGCGCCAGCAGCTTGAAGGGGGGCCCGAACACTGAAGCTTTCTTT. The whole variable domain, filled in from reference TRBV5-1 and TRBJ1-1, reads KAGVTQTPRYLIKTRGQQVTLSCSPISGHRSVSWYQQTPGQGLQFLFEYFSETQRNKGNFPGRFSGRQFSNSRSEMNVSTLELGDSALYLCASSLKGGPNTEAFFGQGTRLTVV.

A word on this clone: Distinct nucleotide sequences in the sample also encode this CDR3. The rearrangement joins TRBV5-6 to TRBJ2-6; 7 bases agree with TRBD1. V shed 2 bases and J 2 bases; nucleotides not matched to a gene: 4. CDR3 length: 16 residues. Germline loops: CDR1 SGHDT, CDR2 YYEEEE. The CDR3 DNA reads TGTGCCAGCAGCTTAGACACAGGGGCTGGGGCCAACGTCCTGACTTTC. It yields the protein CASSLDTGAGANVLTF. The entire variable domain, with the rest obtained from reference TRBV5-6 and TRBJ2-6, is as follows: DAGVTQSPTHLIKTRGQQVTLRCSPKSGHDTVSWYQQALGQGPQFIFQYYEEEERQRGNFPDRFSGHQFPNYSSELNVNALLLGDSALYLCASSLDTGAGANVLTFGAGSRLTVL.